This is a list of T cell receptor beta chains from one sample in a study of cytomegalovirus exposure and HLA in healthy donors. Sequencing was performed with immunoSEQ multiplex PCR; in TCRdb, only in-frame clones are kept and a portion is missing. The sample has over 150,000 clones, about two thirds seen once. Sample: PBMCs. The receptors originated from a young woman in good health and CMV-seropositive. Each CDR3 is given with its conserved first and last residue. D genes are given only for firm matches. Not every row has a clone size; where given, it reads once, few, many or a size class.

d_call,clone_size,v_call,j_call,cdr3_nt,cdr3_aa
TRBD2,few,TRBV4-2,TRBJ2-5,TGTGCCAGCAGCCAACTGACTAGCGGACAGGAGCAGTACTTC,CASSQLTSGQEQYF
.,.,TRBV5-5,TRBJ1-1,TGTGCCAGCAGGGCCTACGAGGTGCGCACTGAAGCTTTCTTT,CASRAYEVRTEAFF
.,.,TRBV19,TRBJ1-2,TGTGCCAGTAGTGTTGCAGGGCCCTCCTATGGCTACACCTTC,CASSVAGPSYGYTF
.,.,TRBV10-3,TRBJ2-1,TGTGCCATCAGTTCCTTAGGGGCTCCGTCCCATGAGCAGTTCTTC,CAISSLGAPSHEQFF
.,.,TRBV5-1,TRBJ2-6,TGCGCCAGCAGCTTGTGGGGGGACTCTGGGGCCAACGTCCTGACTTTC,CASSLWGDSGANVLTF
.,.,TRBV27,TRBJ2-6,TGTGCCAGCAGTTTACAAGGGGCCAACGTCCTGACTTTC,CASSLQGANVLTF
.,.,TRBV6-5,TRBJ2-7,TGTGCCAGCAGTTACTCGAGGGGACACCGGCACTTC,CASSYSRGHRHF
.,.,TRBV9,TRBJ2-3,TGTGCCAGCAGCCCCTTTCGAGGCACAGATACGCAGTATTTT,CASSPFRGTDTQYF
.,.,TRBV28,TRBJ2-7,TGTGCCACCACAACAACCCCCGTTTGGCAGTACTTC,CATTTTPVWQYF
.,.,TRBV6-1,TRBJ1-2,TGTGCCAGCAGTGAAGCCCTAGATGGCTACACCTTC,CASSEALDGYTF
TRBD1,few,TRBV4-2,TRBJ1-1,TGTGCCAGCAGCCAGAAGACAGGGATGAACACTGAAGCTTTCTTT,CASSQKTGMNTEAFF
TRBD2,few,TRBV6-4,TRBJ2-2,TGTGCCAGCAGTGACTCTAGCGGGGGGACCGGGGAGCTGTTTTTT,CASSDSSGGTGELFF
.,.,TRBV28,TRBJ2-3,TGTGCCAGCAGTAGTCGTTGGAGCGCATTTACAGATACGCAGTATTTT,CASSSRWSAFTDTQYF
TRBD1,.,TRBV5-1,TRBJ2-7,TGCGCCAGCAGCAAAGACAGGGGAAGCTACGAGCAGTACTTC,CASSKDRGSYEQYF
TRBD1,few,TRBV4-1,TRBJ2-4,TGCGCCAGCAGCCAAGAATGGGGACAGACTTACATTCAGTACTTC,CASSQEWGQTYIQYF
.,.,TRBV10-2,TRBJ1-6,TGCGCCAGCAGTGACCTGACAGGAGTAAATTCACCCCTCCACTTT,CASSDLTGVNSPLHF
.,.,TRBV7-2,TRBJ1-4,TGTGCCAGCAGCTACGGACAGACTAATGAAAAACTGTTTTTT,CASSYGQTNEKLFF
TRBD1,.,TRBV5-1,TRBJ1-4,TGCGCCAGCAGCTTGGTACAGGGGGCCGAAAAACTGTTTTTT,CASSLVQGAEKLFF
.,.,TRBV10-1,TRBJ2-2,TGCGCCAGCAGTGAGGGAGGGAGTGGCACCGGGGAGCTGTTTTTT,CASSEGGSGTGELFF
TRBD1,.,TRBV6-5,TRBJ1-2,TGTGCCACCCATCGGGACAGGGGGCCCGGAGGCTACACCTTC,CATHRDRGPGGYTF
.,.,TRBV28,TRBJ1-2,TGTGCCAGCAGTTTAGCGGGGCCCCTATTCTATGGCTACACCTTC,CASSLAGPLFYGYTF